The 20 T cell receptor beta chains reported below all come from one sample, sequenced in a study of T cell repertoires in cytomegalovirus infection. TCRdb reprocessed the reads with MiXCR, giving one entry per CDR3 protein. The sample yields a few hundred thousand distinct CDR3 sequences, 22% seen once. Material: CD8+ T cells from PBMCs. The receptors were sampled from a human donor in good health (CMV status not recorded). Some clones in this sample may be carry-over from other donors' samples.

The CDR3 nucleotides read TGTGCCAGCAGTGGGTCCGGGAGGGAGCTGTTTTTT. This codes for CASSGSGRELFF. The chain recombines TRBV6-5 with TRBJ2-2; TRBD2 is a possible D gene (5 bases). Germline V gene sequence: CDR1 MNHEY, CDR2 SVGAGI. CDR3 length: 12 amino acids. Trimming removed 5 bases at V and 9 bases at J, with 10 bases between.

This clonotype was detected many times. The V and J genes are TRBV7-8 and TRBJ2-1, with 7 positions matching TRBD1. V was clipped by 7 bases and J by 15 bases; unmatched bases: 15. This CDR3 is 13 amino acids long. The germline V gene has CDR1 SGHVS and CDR2 FQNEAQ. The CDR3 loop reads CASNRQGEFSPFF. CDR3 in DNA: TGTGCCAGCAACAGACAGGGAGAATTTTCACCGTTCTTC.

This chain links TRBV18 with TRBJ2-7, with 11 bases matching TRBD2. Germline CDR1 and CDR2: KGHSH and LQKENI. J gave up 2 bases and V 5 bases, and 8 bases lay outside the gene matches. The CDR3 runs 16 residues. This CDR3 reads CASSEPGLAAPYEQYF. For the CDR3, the DNA is TGTGCCAGCTCAGAGCCGGGACTAGCGGCCCCCTACGAGCAGTACTTC. The entire variable domain, with the rest obtained from reference TRBV18 and TRBJ2-7, is as follows: NAGVMQNPRHLVRRRGQEARLRCSPMKGHSHVYWYRQLPEEGLKFMVYLQKENIIDESGMPKERFSAEFPKEGPSILRIQQVVRGDSAAYFCASSEPGLAAPYEQYFGPGTRLTVT.

The V call is TRBV4-1, the J call TRBJ2-7; a possible D gene is TRBD1 (6 bases). Trimming cost V 1 base and J 5 bases, with 12 bases left between them. CDR1 MGHRA and CDR2 YSYEKL come from the germline V gene. The CDR3 runs to 14 residues. The CDR3 DNA is TGCGCCAGCAGCCAAGTGGGGACATCCAACGAGCAGTACTTC. This gives the protein CASSQVGTSNEQYF.

V is TRBV2 and J is TRBJ2-2; D uncertain. Trimming stripped 6 bases from V and 5 bases from J, with 13 bases between. The CDR3 extends over 14 amino acids. From germline, CDR1 is SNHLY and CDR2 FYNNEI. The CDR3 DNA reads TGTGCCAGCAGAAAGACGGCCCCAACCGGGGAGCTGTTTTTT. Its translation: CASRKTAPTGELFF.

This clonotype was found a few times. This sequence joins TRBV11-2 and TRBJ2-3; 8 bases align to TRBD2. The CDR3 is 15 residues long. The germline V gene has CDR1 SGHAT and CDR2 FQNNGV. Trimming removed 5 bases from V and 5 bases from J; junction bases left unmatched: 9. The CDR3 DNA follows: TGTGCCAGCAGCACCTGGCGGGGGGATGTAGATACGCAGTATTTT. Residues: CASSTWRGDVDTQYF.

The chain has TRBV20-1 and TRBJ2-1, with 9 bases matching TRBD2. The J segment lost 8 bases and the V segment lost 0 bases, leaving 11 bases of the junction unmatched. The CDR3 loop spans 16 amino acids. Germline V gene sequence: CDR1 DFQATT, CDR2 SNEGSKA (reference sequence). The CDR3 region is CSARDGPSGDRDEQFF. The CDR3 coding sequence is TGCAGTGCTAGAGATGGGCCTAGCGGGGATCGCGATGAGCAGTTCTTC.

At least ten counts were recorded for this clonotype. The V gene is TRBV12-3 or TRBV12-4, the J gene TRBJ2-7, with D possibly being TRBD2 (7 bases). The CDR3 consists of 14 residues. Trimming stripped 4 bases from V and 4 bases from J, with 14 bases between. The CDR3 sequence is CASSYGGPFYEQYF. In DNA, the CDR3 is TGTGCCAGCAGTTACGGGGGGCCCTTTTACGAGCAGTACTTC.

A word on this clonotype: A much larger clone lies a single base off, so this may be a read error. This chain joins TRBV28 and TRBJ2-3, with TRBD2 matching 8 bases. There are 14 residues in the CDR3. Germline V lookup: CDR1 MDHEN, CDR2 SYDVKM. The CDR3 reads CTSSPLAVTDTQYF. The CDR3 region has the DNA TGTACCAGCAGCCCACTAGCGGTCACAGATACGCAGTATTTT. Drawing the rest from reference TRBV28 and TRBJ2-3, the complete variable domain is DVKVTQSSRYLVKRTGEKVFLECVQDMDHENMFWYRQDPGLGLRLIYFSYDVKMKEKGDIPEGYSVSREKKERFSLILESASTNQTSMYLCTSSPLAVTDTQYFGPGTRLTVL.

The chain combines TRBV29-1 with TRBJ2-6; a possible D gene is TRBD2 (6 bases). The CDR3 totals 14 residues. The V end was cut by 5 bases, the J end by 0 bases, with 8 bases between. From germline, CDR1 is SQVTM and CDR2 ANQGSEA. CDR3 residues: CSVTGASGANVLTF. The CDR3 DNA sequence: TGCAGCGTTACGGGAGCCTCTGGGGCCAACGTCCTGACTTTC.

V gene TRBV5-6 combines with J gene TRBJ1-1; D not resolved. The CDR3 length is 16 residues. Germline loops: CDR1 SGHDT, CDR2 YYEEEE. V shed 3 bases and J shed 2 bases, with 17 bases lying between them. CDR3 sequence reads: CASSSGGGWRNTEAFF. The CDR3 DNA reads as TGTGCCAGCAGCTCGGGCGGAGGGTGGCGAAACACTGAAGCTTTCTTT.

There are many counts of this clonotype. The chain carries TRBV29-1 and TRBJ1-2; D remains unclear. Germline assignment: CDR1 SQVTM and CDR2 ANQGSEA. V gave up 7 bases and J gave up 8 bases, with 14 bases separating them. CDR3 length: 11 amino acids. The CDR3 here is CSDSTMRGYTF. The CDR3 DNA reads TGCAGCGACTCAACTATGCGGGGCTACACCTTC.

Ten or more counts support this clonotype. The genes are TRBV7-2 and TRBJ2-3; TRBD2 matches 8 bases. Germline assignment: CDR1 SGHTA and CDR2 FQGNSA. After removal of 5 bases from V and 6 bases from J, the junction contained 10 bases not matched to a gene. The CDR3 sequence is 15 residues long. CDR3 sequence: CASSPSGGAGDTQYF. In DNA, the CDR3 is TGTGCCAGCAGCCCCAGCGGGGGCGCTGGGGATACGCAGTATTTT.

This clonotype was seen ten or more times. The gene calls are TRBV9 and TRBJ1-6; D unclear. Germline-derived CDR1 and CDR2 are SGDLS and YYNGEE. V was clipped by 4 bases and J by 2 bases, with 16 bases between them. The CDR3 covers 17 residues. The CDR3 bases are TGTGCCAGCAGCCCCCGGGAGGAAACTGCCTATAATTCACCCCTCCACTTT. Encoded protein: CASSPREETAYNSPLHF.

This clonotype has just a few counts. J is TRBJ1-5 and V is TRBV28; D is uncertain. The CDR3 is made up of 11 amino acids. Trimming cost V 5 bases and J 4 bases, with 3 bases left between them. Germline V CDR1 and CDR2: MDHEN, SYDVKM. The CDR3 region has the DNA TGTGCCAGCAGTATTAATCAGCCCCAGCATTTT. It codes for CASSINQPQHF.

In this sample, this clonotype turned up a few times. This chain joins TRBV28 and TRBJ2-2; D not certain. Germline-derived CDR1 and CDR2 are MDHEN and SYDVKM. The CDR3 has 16 residues. V gave up 4 bases and J gave up 4 bases, with 16 bases separating them. The CDR3 DNA follows: TGTGCCAGCAGTTGGTCTATCCCTCGTGTCACCGGGGAGCTGTTTTTT. Amino acid sequence: CASSWSIPRVTGELFF.

This clonotype was detected many times. The chain recombines TRBV2 with TRBJ2-6, with D perhaps TRBD1 (6 bases). V was cut by 7 bases and J by 1 base, with 8 bases left in between. This CDR3 region has 14 residues. Germline V gene data show CDR1 as SNHLY and CDR2 as FYNNEI. The CDR3 DNA is TGTGCCAGCATCGGACAGTCTGGGGCCAACGTCCTGACTTTC. This sequence encodes CASIGQSGANVLTF.

This clonotype was counted between two and nine times. V gene TRBV20-1 combines with J gene TRBJ2-3; D possibly corresponds to TRBD2 (6 bases). V was trimmed by 2 bases and J by 0 bases, leaving 12 bases between them. Germline V gives CDR1 DFQATT, CDR2 SNEGSKA (reference sequence). The CDR3 sequence is 15 residues long. The CDR3 nucleotides are TGCAGTGCTAGAATATCCGGGACTAGCACAGATACGCAGTATTTT. Its protein is CSARISGTSTDTQYF.

The V gene is TRBV20-1, the J gene TRBJ2-1, with D perhaps TRBD2 (6 bases). Germline CDR1 DFQATT, CDR2 SNEGSKA (reference sequence). The CDR3 runs 13 residues. CDR3: CTAERVTSSEQFF. DNA for the CDR3: TGCACAGCTGAGCGGGTTACCTCCAGTGAGCAGTTCTTC.

Only a few counts were recorded for this clonotype. V gene TRBV20-1 combines with J gene TRBJ1-5; D is perhaps TRBD1 (6 bases). This CDR3 comprises 14 residues. The germline gives CDR1 DFQATT, CDR2 SNEGSKA (reference sequence). V was pared by 4 bases and J by 3 bases, with 13 bases between. The CDR3 region is CSATHRAYNQPQHF. As DNA, the CDR3 is TGCAGTGCTACCCACAGGGCATACAATCAGCCCCAGCATTTT.